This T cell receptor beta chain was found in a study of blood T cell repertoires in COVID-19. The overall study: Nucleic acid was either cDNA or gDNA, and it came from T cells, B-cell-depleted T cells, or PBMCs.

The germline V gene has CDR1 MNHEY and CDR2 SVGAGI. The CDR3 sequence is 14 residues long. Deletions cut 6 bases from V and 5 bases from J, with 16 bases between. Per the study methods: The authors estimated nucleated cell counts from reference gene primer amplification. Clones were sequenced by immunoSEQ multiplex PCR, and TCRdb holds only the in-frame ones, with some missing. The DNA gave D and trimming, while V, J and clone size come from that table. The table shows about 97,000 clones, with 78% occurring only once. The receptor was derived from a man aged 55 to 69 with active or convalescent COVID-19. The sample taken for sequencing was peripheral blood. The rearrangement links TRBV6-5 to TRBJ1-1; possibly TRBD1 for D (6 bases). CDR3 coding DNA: TGTGCCAGCAGCAAGAGACAGGTTTTTACTGAAGCTTTCTTT. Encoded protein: CASSKRQVFTEAFF.